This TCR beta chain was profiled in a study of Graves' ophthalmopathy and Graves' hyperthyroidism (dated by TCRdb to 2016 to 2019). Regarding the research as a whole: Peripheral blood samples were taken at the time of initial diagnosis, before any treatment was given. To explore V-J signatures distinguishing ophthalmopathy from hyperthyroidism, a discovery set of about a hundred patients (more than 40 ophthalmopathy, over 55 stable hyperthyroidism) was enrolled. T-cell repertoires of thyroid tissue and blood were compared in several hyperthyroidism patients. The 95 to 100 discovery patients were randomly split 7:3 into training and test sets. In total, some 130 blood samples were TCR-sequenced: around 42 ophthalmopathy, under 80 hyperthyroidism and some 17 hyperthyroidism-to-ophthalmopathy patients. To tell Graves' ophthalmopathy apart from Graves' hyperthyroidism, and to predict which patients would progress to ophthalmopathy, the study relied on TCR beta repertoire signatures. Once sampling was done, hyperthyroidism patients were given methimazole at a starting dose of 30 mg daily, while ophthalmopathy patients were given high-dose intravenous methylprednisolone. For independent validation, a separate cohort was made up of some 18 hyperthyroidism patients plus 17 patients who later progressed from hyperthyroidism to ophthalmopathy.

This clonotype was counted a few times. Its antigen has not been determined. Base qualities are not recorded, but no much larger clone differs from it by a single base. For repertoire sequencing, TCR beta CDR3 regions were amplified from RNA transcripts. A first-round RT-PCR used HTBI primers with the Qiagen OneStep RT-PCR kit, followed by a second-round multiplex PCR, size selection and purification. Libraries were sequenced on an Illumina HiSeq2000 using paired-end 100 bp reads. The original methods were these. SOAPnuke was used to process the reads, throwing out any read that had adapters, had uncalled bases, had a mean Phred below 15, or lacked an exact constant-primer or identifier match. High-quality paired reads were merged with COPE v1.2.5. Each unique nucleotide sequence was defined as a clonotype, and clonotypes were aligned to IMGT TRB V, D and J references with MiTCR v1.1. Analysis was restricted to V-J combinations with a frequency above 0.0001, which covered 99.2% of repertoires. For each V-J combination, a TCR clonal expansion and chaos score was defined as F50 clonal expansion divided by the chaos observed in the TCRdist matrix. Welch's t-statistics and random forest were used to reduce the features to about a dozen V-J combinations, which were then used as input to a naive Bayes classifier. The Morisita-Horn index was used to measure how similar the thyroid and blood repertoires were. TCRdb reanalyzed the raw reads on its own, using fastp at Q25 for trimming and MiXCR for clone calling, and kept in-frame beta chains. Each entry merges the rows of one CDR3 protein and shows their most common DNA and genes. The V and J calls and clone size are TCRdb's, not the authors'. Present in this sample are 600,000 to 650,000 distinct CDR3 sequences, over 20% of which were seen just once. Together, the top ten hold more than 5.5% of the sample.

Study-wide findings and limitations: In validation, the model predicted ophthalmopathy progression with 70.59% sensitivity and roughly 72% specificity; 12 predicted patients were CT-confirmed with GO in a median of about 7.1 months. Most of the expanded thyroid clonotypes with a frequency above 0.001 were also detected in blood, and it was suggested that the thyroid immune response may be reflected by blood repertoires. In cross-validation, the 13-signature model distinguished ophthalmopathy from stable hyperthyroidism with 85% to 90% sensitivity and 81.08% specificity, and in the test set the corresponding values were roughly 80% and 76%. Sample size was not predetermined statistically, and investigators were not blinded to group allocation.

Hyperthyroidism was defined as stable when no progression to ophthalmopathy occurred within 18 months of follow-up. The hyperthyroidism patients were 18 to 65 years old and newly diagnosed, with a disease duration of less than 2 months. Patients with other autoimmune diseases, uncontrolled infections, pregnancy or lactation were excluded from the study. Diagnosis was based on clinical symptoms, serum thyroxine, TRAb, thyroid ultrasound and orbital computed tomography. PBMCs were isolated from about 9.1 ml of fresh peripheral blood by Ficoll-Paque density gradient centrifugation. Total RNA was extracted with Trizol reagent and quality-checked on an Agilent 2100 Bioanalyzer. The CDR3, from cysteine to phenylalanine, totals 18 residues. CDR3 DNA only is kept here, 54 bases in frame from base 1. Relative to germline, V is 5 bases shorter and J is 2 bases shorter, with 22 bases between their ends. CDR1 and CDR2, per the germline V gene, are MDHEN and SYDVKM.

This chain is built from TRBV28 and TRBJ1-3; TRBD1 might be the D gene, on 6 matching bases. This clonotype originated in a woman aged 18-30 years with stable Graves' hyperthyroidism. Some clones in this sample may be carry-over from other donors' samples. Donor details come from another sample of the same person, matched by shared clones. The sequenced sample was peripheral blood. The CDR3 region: CASSPSNGGLLAGNTIYF. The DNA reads TGTGCCAGCAGTCCGTCCAATGGGGGGCTCCTCGCTGGAAACACCATATATTTT.